These 8 T cell receptor beta chains share one sample of origin, sequenced in a study of regulatory T cells in long-lasting Graves disease. Time point defined: newly diagnosed GD, antithyroid drugs for less than 3 months. RNA from PBMCs was the source of the TCR library. The authors built TCR beta libraries using iRepertoire HTBI primers and Arm-PCR of CDR3 regions. From the multiplex PCR reads, TCRdb called clonotypes with MiXCR, one entry per CDR3 protein. The profile shows around 470,000 distinct CDR3 sequences, 14% of them singletons. The same sample was also used in a study of T cells in Graves' hyperthyroidism and ophthalmopathy.

Sample: peripheral blood mononuclear cells (PBMCs), taken at new diagnosis, from a patient treated with antithyroid drugs. These receptors were obtained from a woman in her forties or fifties with Graves disease.

This chain connects TRBV4-1 to TRBJ1-3; 7 nucleotides align to TRBD1. CDR3 size: 18 residues. The J segment lost 0 bases and the V segment lost 0 bases, leaving 8 bases of the junction unmatched. Germline-derived CDR1 and CDR2 are MGHRA and YSYEKL. The CDR3 loop is CASSQEGDSLYSGNTIYF. As DNA, the CDR3 is TGCGCCAGCAGCCAAGAAGGGGACAGTCTATACTCTGGAAACACCATATATTTT.

This clonotype has at least ten counts. The chain combines TRBV3-1 with TRBJ2-6; D might be TRBD1 (5 bases). There are 17 residues in the CDR3. V shed 3 bases and J shed 1 base, with 13 bases lying between them. The germline gives CDR1 LGHDT, CDR2 YNNKEL (reference sequence). In DNA, the CDR3 is TGTGCCAGCAGCCAGGGCAGGGAATATTCTGGGGCCAACGTCCTGACTTTC. Amino acid sequence: CASSQGREYSGANVLTF.

This clonotype was seen at least ten times. The chain joins TRBV28 to TRBJ1-2, with 7 bases fitting TRBD1. J gave up 3 bases and V 6 bases, and 7 bases lay outside the gene matches. The germline V gene encodes CDR1 MDHEN and CDR2 SYDVKM. The CDR3 sequence is 14 residues long. In DNA, the CDR3 is TGTGCCAGCAGCTCCGGGACAGCATACTATGGCTACACCTTC. As protein: CASSSGTAYYGYTF.

The chain carries TRBV19 and TRBJ2-2; a possible D gene is TRBD2 (5 bases). Germline CDR1 is LNHDA and CDR2 is SQIVND (reference sequence). Deletions cut 4 bases from V and 4 bases from J, with 10 bases between. This CDR3 comprises 14 residues. CDR3 DNA: TGTGCCAGTAGTACCCAGCGGTCCACCGGGGAGCTGTTTTTT. Protein: CASSTQRSTGELFF.

This clonotype was recorded at least ten times. The rearrangement joins TRBV7-9 to TRBJ2-1; D tentatively reads TRBD1 or TRBD2 (5 bases each). Germline V gene sequence: CDR1 SEHNR, CDR2 FQNEAQ (reference sequence). CDR3 size: 16 residues. Deletions cut 5 bases from V and 0 bases from J, with 14 bases between. CDR3 nucleotides: TGTGCCAGCAGCCCAAGGGACCTCAGCTCCTACAATGAGCAGTTCTTC. Amino acid sequence: CASSPRDLSSYNEQFF.

This clonotype occurred many times. The gene calls are TRBV28 and TRBJ2-7, with D possibly TRBD1 on 6 matching bases. Germline-derived CDR1 and CDR2 are MDHEN and SYDVKM. V lost 6 bases and J lost 2, with 14 bases in between. The CDR3 consists of 14 residues. The DNA for the CDR3 is TGTGCCAGCAGGTCCCCAGGGGAAACCTACGAGCAGTACTTC. It yields the protein CASRSPGETYEQYF.

The chain employs TRBV7-9 and TRBJ1-2; the match to TRBD1 covers 8 bases. Germline trimming cut 1 base from V and 2 bases from J; bases unmatched to any gene: 3. CDR1 and CDR2 from the germline V gene are SEHNR and FQNEAQ (reference sequence). There are 15 residues in the CDR3. The CDR3 coding sequence is TGTGCCAGCAGCTTAGGGGACAGGCGAAACTATGGCTACACCTTC. This encodes CASSLGDRRNYGYTF.

The gene calls are TRBV30 and TRBJ2-3; no firm D call. This CDR3 region has 15 residues. Between the trimmed V and J ends, which lost 2 bases and 1 base, there was a span of 13 bases. CDR1 and CDR2 from the germline V gene are GTSNPN and SVGIG (reference sequence). The chain's CDR3 is CAWSKSITGTDTQYF. The CDR3 DNA reads TGTGCCTGGAGTAAATCCATAACTGGCACAGATACGCAGTATTTT.